These T cell receptor beta chains were read from a single sample in a study of long-term antiretroviral therapy in people with HIV. Generated by immunoSEQ multiplex PCR, the TCRdb table keeps only in-frame clones and is missing some. There are more than 35,000 clones in the sample; roughly 96% occur only once, and 2.5% to 3.5% lies in the top ten. Specimen: unsorted PBMCs, collected 3.7 years after starting antiretroviral therapy. The receptors were gathered from a woman between 50 and 59 years old with HIV. The CDR3 runs from the conserved cysteine through the conserved F or W. Fields, in order: clone size, J gene, V gene, D gene, CDR3 protein, CDR3 DNA. D genes are given only for firm matches. The size entry is marked missing in some rows and otherwise reads once, few, many or a size class.

NA TRBJ2-5 TRBV11-2 NA CASSLVGGETQYF TGTGCCAGCAGCTTAGTTGGAGGGGAGACCCAGTACTTC
NA TRBJ2-3 TRBV7-2 NA CASSSEGGVWSTQYF TGTGCCAGCAGCTCCGAAGGGGGGGTGTGGAGTACGCAGTATTTT
once TRBJ1-3 TRBV5-5 NA CASSPRLSPGNTIYF TGTGCCAGCAGCCCGAGGTTGAGCCCTGGAAACACCATATATTTT
NA TRBJ2-7 TRBV11-2 NA CASSRGTDSYEQYF TGTGCCAGCAGCCGCGGGACGGACTCCTACGAGCAGTACTTC
NA TRBJ2-1 TRBV6-4 TRBD2 CASSGSSGGYNEQFF TGTGCCAGCAGTGGATCTAGCGGGGGGTATAATGAGCAGTTCTTC
NA TRBJ1-5 TRBV4-3 NA CASSQDRLNQPQHF TGCGCCAGCAGCCAAGATCGGTTGAATCAGCCCCAGCATTTT
NA TRBJ2-2 TRBV4-1 NA CASSQVTGVAGRSGELFF TGCGCCAGCAGCCAAGTCACCGGGGTGGCAGGCCGGTCCGGGGAGCTGTTTTTT
once TRBJ2-3 TRBV5-1 NA CASSLGPTGFGGTQYF TGCGCCAGCAGCTTGGGGCCGACAGGGTTCGGGGGAACGCAGTATTTT
NA TRBJ2-7 TRBV27 NA CASSLGLGGTAIEQYF TGTGCCAGCAGTTTGGGTTTGGGCGGCACGGCGATCGAGCAGTACTTC
NA TRBJ2-7 TRBV7-9 NA CASSFPGPSTEQYF TGTGCCAGCAGCTTCCCCGGGCCATCGACCGAGCAGTACTTC
NA TRBJ1-1 TRBV10-3 NA CAIRDNLNTEAFF TGTGCCATCAGGGACAATTTGAACACTGAAGCTTTCTTT
NA TRBJ2-7 TRBV19 TRBD2 CASSPGGGGSYEQYF TGTGCCAGTAGTCCCGGCGGGGGAGGATCCTACGAGCAGTACTTC
NA TRBJ2-1 TRBV6-5 TRBD2 CASNLAGTDNEQFF TGTGCCAGCAATCTAGCGGGGACGGACAATGAGCAGTTCTTC
NA TRBJ2-1 TRBV19 TRBD2 CASSNPLAGPYNEQFF TGTGCCAGTAGTAATCCGCTAGCGGGGCCTTACAATGAGCAGTTCTTC
NA TRBJ2-2 TRBV9 NA CASSVAQGYTGELFF TGTGCCAGCAGCGTAGCCCAGGGATACACCGGGGAGCTGTTTTTT
NA TRBJ2-5 TRBV29-1 TRBD2 CSVDPVLAGRETQYF TGCAGCGTTGACCCCGTACTAGCGGGGAGGGAGACCCAGTACTTC
NA TRBJ1-1 TRBV11-2 NA CASRLRGTEAFF TGTGCCAGCAGGTTGAGGGGGACTGAAGCTTTCTTT
NA TRBJ2-1 TRBV7-9 NA CASSSLSGYNEQFF TGTGCCAGCAGCTCGCTTAGCGGTTACAATGAGCAGTTCTTC
NA TRBJ1-1 TRBV18 NA CASSPLPSTSMNTEAFF TGTGCCAGCTCACCTCTCCCTTCGACATCCATGAACACTGAAGCTTTCTTT
once TRBJ1-2 TRBV30 NA CAWSLLYGYTF TGTGCCTGGAGCCTGCTCTATGGCTACACCTTC
NA TRBJ1-2 TRBV2 NA CASSDRGVYYGYTF TGTGCCAGCAGTGACCGAGGCGTGTACTATGGCTACACCTTC
NA TRBJ2-5 TRBV7-9 NA CASSRGAGGPTQYF TGTGCCAGCAGCCGAGGGGCGGGCGGGCCGACCCAGTACTTC
NA TRBJ1-2 TRBV30 TRBD1 CAWSAWDRNGYTF TGTGCCTGGAGTGCTTGGGACAGAAATGGCTACACCTTC
NA TRBJ1-4 TRBV6-5 NA CASSSRPLPTNEKLFF TGTGCCAGCAGTTCTAGACCGCTCCCAACTAATGAAAAACTGTTTTTT
NA TRBJ2-7 TRBV7-2 TRBD2 CASSWASGAYEQYF TGTGCCAGCAGCTGGGCTAGCGGGGCCTACGAGCAGTACTTC
NA TRBJ1-6 TRBV27 NA CASSLGSSPLHF TGTGCCAGCAGTTTAGGGTCTTCACCCCTCCACTTT
NA TRBJ1-5 TRBV27 NA CASSLSRFQPQHF TGTGCCAGCAGTTTATCGAGATTTCAGCCCCAGCATTTT
NA TRBJ2-5 TRBV7-2 NA CASSLTGGETQYF TGTGCCAGCAGCTTGACAGGAGGAGAGACCCAGTACTTC
NA TRBJ1-2 TRBV5-1 TRBD1 CASSLGHEGAYSGYTF TGCGCCAGCAGCTTGGGGCATGAGGGGGCTTATAGTGGCTACACCTTC
NA TRBJ2-4 TRBV5-6 NA CASSFLGDPKNIQYF TGTGCCAGCAGCTTTCTCGGGGATCCAAAAAACATTCAGTACTTC
NA TRBJ1-3 TRBV4-2 NA CASSQDLFSSGNTIYF TGTGCCAGCAGCCAAGATCTGTTCAGCTCTGGAAACACCATATATTTT
NA TRBJ1-3 TRBV2 NA CASSELGRSSGNTIYF TGTGCCAGCAGTGAATTAGGCAGGAGCTCTGGAAACACCATATATTTT
NA TRBJ1-1 TRBV7-9 TRBD1 CASSRRQGATEAFF TGTGCCAGCAGCAGAAGACAGGGGGCTACTGAAGCTTTCTTT
NA TRBJ1-2 TRBV5-6 NA CASSLVPGTYGYTF TGTGCCAGCAGCTTGGTCCCCGGTACCTATGGCTACACCTTC
NA TRBJ1-3 TRBV30 TRBD1 CAWGSGQGSHSGNTIYF TGTGCCTGGGGCTCGGGACAGGGCTCCCACTCTGGAAACACCATATATTTT
once TRBJ1-2 TRBV11-2 NA CASSLIGVGGPYGYTF TGTGCCAGCAGCTTAATAGGAGTAGGAGGGCCCTATGGCTACACCTTC
NA TRBJ2-7 TRBV2 NA CASTSPRTYEQYF TGTGCCAGCACCTCTCCACGTACCTACGAGCAGTACTTC
NA TRBJ1-3 TRBV6-6 NA CASSFRGSGNTIYF TGTGCCAGCAGTTTCAGGGGCTCTGGAAACACCATATATTTT
NA TRBJ1-3 TRBV10-3 TRBD1 CAISESTGGILSAGNTIYF TGTGCCATCAGTGAGTCAACAGGGGGCATTTTATCGGCTGGAAACACCATATATTTT
NA TRBJ2-5 TRBV9 TRBD1 CASSAGTGLTQETQYF TGTGCCAGCAGCGCCGGGACAGGACTAACCCAAGAGACCCAGTACTTC
NA TRBJ2-2 TRBV7-2 NA CASSFQRTNTGELFF TGTGCCAGCAGCTTTCAGCGGACGAACACCGGGGAGCTGTTTTTT
NA TRBJ1-1 TRBV6-5 TRBD1 CASSYSPGGSTEAFF TGTGCCAGCAGTTACTCTCCAGGGGGGAGCACTGAAGCTTTCTTT
NA TRBJ2-3 TRBV5-5 TRBD1 CASSKGGTGGDTQYF TGTGCCAGCAGCAAGGGGGGGACAGGGGGAGATACGCAGTATTTT